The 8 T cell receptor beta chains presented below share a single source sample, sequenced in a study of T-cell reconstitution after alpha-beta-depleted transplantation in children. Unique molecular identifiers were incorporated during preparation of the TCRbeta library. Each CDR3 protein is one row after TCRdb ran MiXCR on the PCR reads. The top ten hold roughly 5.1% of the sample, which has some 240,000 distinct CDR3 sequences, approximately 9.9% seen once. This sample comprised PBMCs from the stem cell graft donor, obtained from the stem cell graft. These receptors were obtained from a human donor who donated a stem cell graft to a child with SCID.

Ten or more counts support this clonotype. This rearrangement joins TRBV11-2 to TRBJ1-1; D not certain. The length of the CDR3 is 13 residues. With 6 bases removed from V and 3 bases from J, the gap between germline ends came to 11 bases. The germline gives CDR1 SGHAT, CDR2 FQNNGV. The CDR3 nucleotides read TGTGCCAGCAGTTCGTCGCGTGACACTGAAGCTTTCTTT. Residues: CASSSSRDTEAFF.

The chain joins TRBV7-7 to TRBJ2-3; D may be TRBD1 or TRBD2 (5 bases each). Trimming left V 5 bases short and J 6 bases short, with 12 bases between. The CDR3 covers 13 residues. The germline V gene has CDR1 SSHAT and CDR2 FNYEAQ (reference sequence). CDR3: CASSRGARDTQYF. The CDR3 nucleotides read TGTGCCAGCAGCCGAGGGGCTAGGGATACGCAGTATTTT.

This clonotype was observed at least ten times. This chain's CDR3 is CASSYLAGSGYEQYF. The CDR3 nucleotides are TGTGCCAGCAGTTACCTCGCGGGATCGGGGTACGAGCAGTACTTC. This chain joins TRBV6-5 and TRBJ2-7, with a tentative D call TRBD2 (6 bases). The germline V gene has CDR1 MNHEY and CDR2 SVGAGI. Deletions cut 2 bases from V and 4 bases from J, with 15 bases between. This CDR3 has 15 residues.

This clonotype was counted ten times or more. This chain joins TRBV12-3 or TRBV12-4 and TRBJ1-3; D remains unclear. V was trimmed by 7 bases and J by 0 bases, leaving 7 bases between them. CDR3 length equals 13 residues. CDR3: CASNRNSGNTIYF. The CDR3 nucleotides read TGTGCCAGCAACAGAAACTCTGGAAACACCATATATTTT.

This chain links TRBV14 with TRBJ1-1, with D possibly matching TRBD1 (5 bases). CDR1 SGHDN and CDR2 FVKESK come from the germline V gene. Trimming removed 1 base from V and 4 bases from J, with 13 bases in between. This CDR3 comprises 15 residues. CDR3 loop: CASSQVVGVVTEAFF. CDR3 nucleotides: TGTGCCAGCAGCCAAGTAGTAGGGGTAGTCACTGAAGCTTTCTTT.

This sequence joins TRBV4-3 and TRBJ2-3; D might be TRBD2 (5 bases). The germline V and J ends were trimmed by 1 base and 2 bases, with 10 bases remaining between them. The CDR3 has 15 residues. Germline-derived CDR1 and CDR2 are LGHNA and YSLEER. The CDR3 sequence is CASSQVYRDTDTQYF. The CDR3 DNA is TGCGCCAGCAGCCAAGTCTACCGGGACACAGATACGCAGTATTTT.

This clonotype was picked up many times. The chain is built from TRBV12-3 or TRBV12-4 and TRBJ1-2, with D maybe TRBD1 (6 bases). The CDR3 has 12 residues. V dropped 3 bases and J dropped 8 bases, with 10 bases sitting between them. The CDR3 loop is CASSFGTKGYTF. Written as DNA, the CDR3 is TGTGCCAGCAGTTTCGGGACAAAGGGCTACACCTTC.

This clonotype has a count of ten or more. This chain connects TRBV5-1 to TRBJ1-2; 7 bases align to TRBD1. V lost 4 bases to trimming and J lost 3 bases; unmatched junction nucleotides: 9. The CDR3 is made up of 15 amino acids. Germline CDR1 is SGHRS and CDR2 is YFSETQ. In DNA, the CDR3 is TGCGCCAGCAGCATTAGACAGGGCCTGGACTATGGCTACACCTTC. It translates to CASSIRQGLDYGYTF.